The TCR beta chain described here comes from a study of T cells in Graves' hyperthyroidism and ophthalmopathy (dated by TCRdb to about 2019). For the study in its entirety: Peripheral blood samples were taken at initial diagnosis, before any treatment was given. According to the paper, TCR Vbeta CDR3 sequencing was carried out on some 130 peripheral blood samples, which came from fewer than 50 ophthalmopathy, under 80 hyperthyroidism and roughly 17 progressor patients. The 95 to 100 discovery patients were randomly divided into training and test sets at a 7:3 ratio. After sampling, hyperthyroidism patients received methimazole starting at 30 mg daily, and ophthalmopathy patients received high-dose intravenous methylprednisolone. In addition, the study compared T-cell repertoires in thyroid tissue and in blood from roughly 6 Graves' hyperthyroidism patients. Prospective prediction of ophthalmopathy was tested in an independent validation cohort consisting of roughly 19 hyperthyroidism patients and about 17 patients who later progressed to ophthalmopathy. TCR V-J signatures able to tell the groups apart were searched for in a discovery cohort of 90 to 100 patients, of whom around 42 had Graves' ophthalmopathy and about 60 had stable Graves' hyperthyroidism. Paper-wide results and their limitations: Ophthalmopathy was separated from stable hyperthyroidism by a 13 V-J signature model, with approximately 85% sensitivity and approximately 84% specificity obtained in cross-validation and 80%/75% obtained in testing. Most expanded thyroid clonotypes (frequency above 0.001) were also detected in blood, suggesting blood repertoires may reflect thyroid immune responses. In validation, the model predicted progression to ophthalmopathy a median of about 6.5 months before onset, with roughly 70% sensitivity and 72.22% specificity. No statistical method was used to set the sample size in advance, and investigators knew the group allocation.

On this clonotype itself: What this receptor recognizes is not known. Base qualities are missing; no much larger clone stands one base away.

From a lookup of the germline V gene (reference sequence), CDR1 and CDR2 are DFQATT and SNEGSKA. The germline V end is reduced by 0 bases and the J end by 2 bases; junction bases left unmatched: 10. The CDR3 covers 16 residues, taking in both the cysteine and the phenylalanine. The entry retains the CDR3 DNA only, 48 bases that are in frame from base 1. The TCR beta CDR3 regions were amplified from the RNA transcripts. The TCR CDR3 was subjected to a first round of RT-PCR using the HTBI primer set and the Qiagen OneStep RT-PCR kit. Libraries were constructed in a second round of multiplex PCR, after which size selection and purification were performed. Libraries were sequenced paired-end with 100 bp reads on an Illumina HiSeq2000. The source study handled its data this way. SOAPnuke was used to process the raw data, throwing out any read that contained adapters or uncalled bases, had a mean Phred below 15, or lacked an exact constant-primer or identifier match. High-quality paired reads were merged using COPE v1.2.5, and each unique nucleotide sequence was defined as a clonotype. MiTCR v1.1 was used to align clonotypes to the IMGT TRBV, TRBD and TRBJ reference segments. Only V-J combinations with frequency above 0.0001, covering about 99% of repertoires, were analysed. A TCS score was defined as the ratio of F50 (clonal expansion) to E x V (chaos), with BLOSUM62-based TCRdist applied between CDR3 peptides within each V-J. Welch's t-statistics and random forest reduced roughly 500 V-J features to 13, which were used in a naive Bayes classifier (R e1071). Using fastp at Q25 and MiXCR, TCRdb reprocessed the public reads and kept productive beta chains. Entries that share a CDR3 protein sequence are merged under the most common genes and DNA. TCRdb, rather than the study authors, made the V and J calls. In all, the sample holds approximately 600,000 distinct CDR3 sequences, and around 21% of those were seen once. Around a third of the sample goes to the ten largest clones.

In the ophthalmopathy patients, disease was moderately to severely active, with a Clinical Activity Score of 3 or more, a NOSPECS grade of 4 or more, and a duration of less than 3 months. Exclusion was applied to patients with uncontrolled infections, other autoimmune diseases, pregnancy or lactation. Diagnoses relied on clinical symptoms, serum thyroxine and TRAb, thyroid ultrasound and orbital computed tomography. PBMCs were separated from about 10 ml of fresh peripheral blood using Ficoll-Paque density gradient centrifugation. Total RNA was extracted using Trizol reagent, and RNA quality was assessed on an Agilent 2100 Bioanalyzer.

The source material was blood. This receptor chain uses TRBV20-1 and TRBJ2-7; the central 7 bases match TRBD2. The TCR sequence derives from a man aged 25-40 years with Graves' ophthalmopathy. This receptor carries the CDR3 CSARDLRPSGPYEQYF. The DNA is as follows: TGCAGTGCTAGAGATCTACGGCCTAGCGGCCCCTACGAGCAGTACTTC.